The 19 T cell receptor beta chains below all came from one sample that was sequenced in a study of blood T cell repertoires in COVID-19. Using immunoSEQ multiplex PCR, the repertoire was profiled, and TCRdb retains in-frame clones only, with some absent. There are approximately 300,000 clones in the sample; around 86% occur only once, and under 2% lies in the top ten. What was sequenced was peripheral blood. The receptors were sampled from a woman in her fifties or sixties with acute or convalescent COVID-19.

This rearrangement joins TRBV19 to TRBJ1-5, with D maybe TRBD1 (5 bases). The CDR3 covers 14 residues. Trimming stripped 7 bases from V and 7 bases from J, with 17 bases between. Germline CDR1 reads LNHDA; CDR2 reads SQIVND (reference sequence). CDR3 coding DNA: TGTGCCAGTACCATACAAGGGACTGACCAGCCCCAGCATTTT. Translated, it gives CASTIQGTDQPQHF.

J is TRBJ2-1 and V is TRBV2, with TRBD2 identical over 12 bases. Germline loops: CDR1 SNHLY, CDR2 FYNNEI. The length of the CDR3 is 18 residues. After removal of 5 bases from V and 8 bases from J, the junction contained 16 bases not matched to a gene. CDR3: CASSLTSGSYILVDEQFF. CDR3 nucleotide sequence: TGTGCCAGCAGTTTGACTAGCGGGAGTTATATTTTGGTCGATGAGCAGTTCTTC.

The V call is TRBV5-1, the J call TRBJ1-3; 12 bases align to TRBD1. The germline CDR1 and CDR2 sequences are SGHRS and YFSETQ. The CDR3 loop spans 16 amino acids. With 4 bases clipped from V and 1 base from J, the junction kept 3 bases outside the gene matches. The DNA for the CDR3 is TGCGCCAGCAGCAGGGACAGGGGGCAGTCTGGAAACACCATATATTTT. Encoded protein: CASSRDRGQSGNTIYF.

The J gene is TRBJ1-2, the V gene TRBV6-5; the match to TRBD1 covers 7 bases. The CDR3 has 14 amino acids. Germline CDR1 and CDR2: MNHEY and SVGAGI. Losses at the gene ends were 4 bases for V and 8 bases for J; bases not matched to a gene: 10. CDR3 bases: TGTGCCAGCAGTTTATGGAGGGGGCTGAGAGGCTACACCTTC. Protein sequence: CASSLWRGLRGYTF.

This sequence joins TRBV7-2 and TRBJ2-7; 8 nucleotides line up with TRBD1. Germline V gives CDR1 SGHTA, CDR2 FQGNSA. V shed 6 bases, J shed 3 bases, and the junction held 4 bases outside the gene matches. This CDR3 comprises 13 residues. The CDR3 coding sequence is TGTGCCAGCAGACAGGGGGTCGGCTACGAGCAGTACTTC. Translation gives CASRQGVGYEQYF.

The chain joins TRBV19 to TRBJ2-3; 8 bases line up with TRBD2. V lost 5 bases to trimming and J lost 4 bases; unmatched junction nucleotides: 5. Germline CDR1 is LNHDA and CDR2 is SQIVND (reference sequence). There are 14 residues in the CDR3. As DNA, the CDR3 is TGTGCCAGTAGTCGGCGGGAGGCACCAGATACGCAGTATTTT. It yields the protein CASSRREAPDTQYF. The whole variable domain, remainder taken from reference TRBV19 and TRBJ2-3, is DGGITQSPKYLFRKEGQNVTLSCEQNLNHDAMYWYRQDPGQGLRLIYYSQIVNDFQKGDIAEGYSVSREKKESFPLTVTSAQKNPTAFYLCASSRREAPDTQYFGPGTRLTVL.

This chain connects TRBV19 to TRBJ2-5, with TRBD1 matching over 8 bases. The trim removed 5 bases at V and 3 bases at J, leaving 8 bases unmatched. The CDR3 sequence is 15 residues long. Per the germline V gene, CDR1 is LNHDA and CDR2 is SQIVND (reference sequence). The CDR3 DNA follows: TGTGCCAGTAGTCGGGACAGGATCCTTGAAGAGACCCAGTACTTC. It translates to CASSRDRILEETQYF.

This clone was detected only once. V usage is TRBV7-8 and J usage is TRBJ1-1; D unclear. The germline V gene has CDR1 SGHVS and CDR2 FQNEAQ. Trimming removed 1 base from V and 0 bases from J, with 15 bases in between. CDR3 length: 17 amino acids. This chain's CDR3 is CASSLGYLRGMNTEAFF. CDR3 bases: TGTGCCAGCAGCTTAGGATATCTCCGAGGCATGAACACTGAAGCTTTCTTT.

J is TRBJ1-1 and V is TRBV5-1, with TRBD1 identical over 7 bases. V dropped 4 bases and J dropped 3; count of bases not matched to a gene: 6. The CDR3 is 14 amino acids. Germline V gives CDR1 SGHRS, CDR2 YFSETQ. The DNA of the CDR3 is TGCGCCAGCAGCCCCCAGGGGGGATACACTGAAGCTTTCTTT. Residues: CASSPQGGYTEAFF.

This chain joins TRBV6-5 and TRBJ1-1, with D possibly being TRBD1 (5 bases). There are 15 residues in the CDR3. The ends were cut back, 0 bases at V and 0 bases at J, with 8 bases in the middle. From germline, CDR1 is MNHEY and CDR2 SVGAGI. CDR3: CASSYSGRVNTEAFF. The DNA for the CDR3 is TGTGCCAGCAGTTACTCTGGCAGGGTGAACACTGAAGCTTTCTTT.

This chain connects TRBV7-6 to TRBJ2-5; 12 bases are a match to TRBD1. Unmatched junction bases numbered 9, after V lost 5 bases and J lost 5 bases. CDR1 is SGHVS, CDR2 FNYEAQ, per germline. This CDR3 has 16 residues. CDR3 sequence reads: CASSKFRDRGQETQYF. CDR3 DNA sequence: TGTGCCAGCAGCAAATTCCGGGACAGGGGGCAGGAGACCCAGTACTTC. Based on the CDR3 plus reference TRBV7-6 and TRBJ2-5, the full variable domain is GAGVSQSPRYKVTKRGQDVALRCDPISGHVSLYWYRQALGQGPEFLTYFNYEAQQDKSGLPNDRFSAERPEGSISTLTIQRTEQRDSAMYRCASSKFRDRGQETQYFGPGTRLLVL.

The gene calls are TRBV5-1 and TRBJ1-5; D ambiguous. Looked up from germline, CDR1 is SGHRS and CDR2 is YFSETQ. Deletions cut 0 bases from V and 7 bases from J, with 8 bases between. There are 13 residues in the CDR3. The CDR3 sequence: CASSLGTEQPQHF. In DNA form, the CDR3 reads TGCGCCAGCAGCTTGGGTACGGAGCAGCCCCAGCATTTT.

The chain is built from TRBV7-3 and TRBJ2-4, with D possibly TRBD2 on 7 matching bases. The CDR3 consists of 15 residues. V was pared by 0 bases and J by 6 bases, with 12 bases between. In germline, CDR1 is SGHTA, CDR2 FQGTGA. DNA of the CDR3: TGTGCCAGCAGCTTAACTGTGGGAGGGGGAAACATTCAGTACTTC. It translates to CASSLTVGGGNIQYF.

The rearrangement links TRBV3-1 (or the pseudogene TRBV3-2) to TRBJ1-2, with D perhaps matching TRBD1 (6 bases). Germline V gene data show CDR1 as LGHDT and CDR2 as YNNKEL (reference sequence). The CDR3 is made up of 18 amino acids. Trimming stripped 6 bases from V and 0 bases from J, with 23 bases between. This CDR3 is CASSPIQRRTEANYGYTF. The CDR3 region has the DNA TGTGCCAGCAGTCCCATACAAAGACGGACAGAAGCTAACTATGGCTACACCTTC.

The V call is TRBV28, the J call TRBJ1-5; D gene uncertain. The V and J ends lost 4 bases and 0 bases respectively, with 4 bases between them. The germline gives CDR1 MDHEN, CDR2 SYDVKM. The CDR3 has 13 residues. The CDR3 region is CASSSFSNQPQHF. The CDR3 DNA reads TGTGCCAGCAGTTCCTTTAGCAATCAGCCCCAGCATTTT.

V and J are TRBV27 and TRBJ2-7; 9 positions agree with TRBD1. The CDR3 is 13 residues long. Germline-derived CDR1 and CDR2 are MNHEY and SMNVEV (reference sequence). Germline trimming cut 5 bases from V and 5 bases from J; bases unmatched to any gene: 4. CDR3 sequence reads: CASSRDRADEQYF. DNA of the CDR3: TGTGCCAGCAGTCGGGACAGGGCAGACGAGCAGTACTTC.

The chain combines TRBV6-2 or TRBV6-3 with TRBJ1-4; possibly TRBD1 for D (6 bases). CDR1 and CDR2 from the germline V gene are MNHEY and SVGEGT. The CDR3 consists of 15 residues. The V end lost 0 bases, the J end lost 4 bases, and 9 bases lay between the germline ends. The CDR3 nucleotides are TGTGCCAGCAGTTACTCGCAGGGGTTTAATGAAAAACTGTTTTTT. It codes for CASSYSQGFNEKLFF.

CDR3 sequence: CASSRLGRNTGELFF. The CDR3 DNA sequence: TGTGCCAGCAGTCGACTAGGGCGCAACACCGGGGAGCTGTTTTTT. This chain links TRBV7-2 with TRBJ2-2, with D perhaps TRBD2 (6 bases). Trimming stripped 6 bases from V and 2 bases from J, with 13 bases between. Germline V gene data show CDR1 as SGHTA and CDR2 as FQGNSA. This CDR3 is built from 15 residues. Full variable domain (rest looked up from reference TRBV7-2 and TRBJ2-2): GAGVSQSPSNKVTEKGKDVELRCDPISGHTALYWYRQSLGQGLEFLIYFQGNSAPDKSGLPSDRFSAERTGGSVSTLTIQRTQQEDSAVYLCASSRLGRNTGELFFGEGSRLTVL.

The chain is built from TRBV28 and TRBJ2-3, with D maybe TRBD1 (5 bases). Germline V CDR1 and CDR2: MDHEN, SYDVKM. V was shortened by 1 base and J by 12 bases, with 20 bases between the two germline ends. CDR3 length: 15 amino acids. Written as DNA, the CDR3 is TGTGCCAGCAGTTTATCCCTCCGACAGTCTAGGTTCCAGTATTTT. Protein product: CASSLSLRQSRFQYF.